This paragraph covers one T cell receptor (beta chain) sequence. The data belong to a study of identifying expanded T cells in peripheral blood. Collection occurred without any documented infections or immune events in donors. The CDR3 extends over 14 amino acids. Germline CDR1 and CDR2: SNHLY and FYNNEI. Trimming stripped 7 bases from V and 4 bases from J, with 16 bases between. Sequenced by immunoSEQ multiplex PCR; TCRdb stores in-frame clones only, minus some. The sample lists under 90,000 clones, around nine tenths occurring once. The sample taken for sequencing was blood. The gene calls are TRBV2 and TRBJ2-5, with D perhaps TRBD1 (6 bases). This sequence originates from a person aged 18 to 75 in good health. In DNA form, the CDR3 reads TGTGCCAGCATGCCCGGGGACATAACAGAGACCCAGTACTTC. Its translation is CASMPGDITETQYF. Filled out from reference TRBV2 and TRBJ2-5, the complete variable domain reads EPEVTQTPSHQVTQMGQEVILRCVPISNHLYFYWYRQILGQKVEFLVSFYNNEISEKSEIFDDQFSVERPDGSNFTLKIRSTKLEDSAMYFCASMPGDITETQYFGPGTRLLVL.